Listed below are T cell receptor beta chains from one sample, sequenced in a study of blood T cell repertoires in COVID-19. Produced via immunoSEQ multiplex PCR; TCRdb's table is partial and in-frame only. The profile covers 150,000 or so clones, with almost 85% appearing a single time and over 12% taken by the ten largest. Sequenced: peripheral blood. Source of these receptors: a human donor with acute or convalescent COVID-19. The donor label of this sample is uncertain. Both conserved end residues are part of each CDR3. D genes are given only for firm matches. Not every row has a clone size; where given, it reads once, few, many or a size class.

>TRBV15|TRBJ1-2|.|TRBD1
CATSRGGDRGRTNGYTF
TGTGCCACCAGCAGAGGGGGAGACAGGGGCAGAACGAATGGCTACACCTTC
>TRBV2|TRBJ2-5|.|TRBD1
CASSPRTGGETQYF
TGTGCCAGCAGCCCACGGACAGGTGGGGAGACCCAGTACTTC
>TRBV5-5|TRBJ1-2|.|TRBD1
CASSRNDRGAAENRGYTF
TGTGCCAGCAGCCGAAACGACAGGGGTGCGGCGGAAAATCGTGGCTACACCTTC
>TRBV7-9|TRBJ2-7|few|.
CASSPGIGNYEQYF
TGTGCCAGCAGCCCAGGGATTGGAAACTACGAGCAGTACTTC
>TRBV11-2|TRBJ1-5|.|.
CASSLEGDINQPQHF
TGTGCCAGCAGCTTAGAGGGGGACATCAATCAGCCCCAGCATTTT
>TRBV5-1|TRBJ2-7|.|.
CASSLSGGGAYEQYF
TGCGCCAGCAGCTTGAGTGGCGGGGGCGCGTACGAGCAGTACTTC
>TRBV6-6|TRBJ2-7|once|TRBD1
CASNDRDYEQYF
TGTGCCAGCAACGACAGGGACTACGAGCAGTACTTC
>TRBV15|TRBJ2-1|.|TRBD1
CATSQRQGVSNEQFF
TGTGCCACCAGCCAGCGACAGGGGGTTTCGAATGAGCAGTTCTTC
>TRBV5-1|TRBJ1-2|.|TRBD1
CASSSSWGQGPYGYTF
TGCGCCAGCAGCTCTTCTTGGGGACAGGGACCCTATGGCTACACCTTC
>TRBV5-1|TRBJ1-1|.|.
CASSPSGTGNTEAFF
TGCGCCAGCAGCCCATCCGGCACAGGGAACACTGAAGCTTTCTTT
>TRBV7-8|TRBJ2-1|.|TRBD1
CASSLWADRSYNEQFF
TGTGCCAGCAGCTTATGGGCGGACAGGTCCTACAATGAGCAGTTCTTC
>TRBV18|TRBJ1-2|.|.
CASSGTGLRNGYTF
TGTGCCAGCTCCGGAACAGGGTTGAGAAATGGCTACACCTTC
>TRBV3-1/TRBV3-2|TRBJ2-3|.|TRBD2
CASSQILAGGVSDTQYF
TGTGCCAGCAGCCAAATCTTAGCGGGGGGCGTCTCAGATACGCAGTATTTT
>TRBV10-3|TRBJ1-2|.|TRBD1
CAIRPGQEYGYTF
TGTGCCATCAGACCGGGACAGGAATATGGCTACACCTTC
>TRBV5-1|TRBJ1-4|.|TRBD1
CASRRQGSAGSSEKLFF
TGCGCCAGCCGTCGACAGGGGTCCGCCGGGAGTAGTGAAAAACTGTTTTTT
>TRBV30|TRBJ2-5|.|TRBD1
CACRGTNQETQYF
TGTGCCTGCAGGGGGACGAACCAAGAGACCCAGTACTTC
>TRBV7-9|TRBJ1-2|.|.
CASSLRQNNYGYTF
TGTGCCAGCAGCTTAAGACAGAATAACTATGGCTACACCTTC
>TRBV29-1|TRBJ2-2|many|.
CSVVAGNTGELFF
TGCAGCGTAGTCGCCGGGAACACCGGGGAGCTGTTTTTT
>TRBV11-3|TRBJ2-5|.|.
CASSLGLREQETQYF
TGTGCCAGCAGCTTAGGACTCAGAGAGCAAGAGACCCAGTACTTC
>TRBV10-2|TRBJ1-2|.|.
CASSEFGTPLNYGYTF
TGCGCCAGCAGTGAGTTTGGGACACCATTAAACTATGGCTACACCTTC
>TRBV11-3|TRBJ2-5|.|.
CASSPRTGNQETQYF
TGTGCCAGCAGCCCGAGGACGGGGAACCAAGAGACCCAGTACTTC
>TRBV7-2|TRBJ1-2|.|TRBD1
CASSKGGSNYGYTF
TGTGCCAGCAGCAAAGGGGGCAGTAACTATGGCTACACCTTC
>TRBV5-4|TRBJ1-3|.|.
CASSSYSSGNTIYF
TGTGCCAGCAGCTCTTATTCCTCTGGAAACACCATATATTTT
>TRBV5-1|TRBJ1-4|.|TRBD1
CASSLDRDGNEKLFF
TGCGCCAGCAGCCTGGACAGGGATGGAAATGAAAAACTGTTTTTT
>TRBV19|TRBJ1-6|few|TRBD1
CASRPGQGFPNSPLHF
TGTGCCAGCCGACCGGGACAGGGGTTTCCGAATTCACCCCTCCACTTT
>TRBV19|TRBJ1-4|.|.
CASSIRLANEKLFF
TGTGCCAGTAGTATTCGGTTGGCTAATGAAAAACTGTTTTTT
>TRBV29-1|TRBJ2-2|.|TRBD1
CSVERDRGPGELFF
TGCAGCGTTGAGAGGGACAGGGGGCCCGGGGAGCTGTTTTTT
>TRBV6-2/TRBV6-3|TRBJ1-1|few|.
CASSYVAYTEAFF
TGTGCCAGCAGTTATGTGGCTTACACTGAAGCTTTCTTT
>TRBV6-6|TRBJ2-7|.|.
CASSQGIGYEQYF
TGTGCCAGCAGCCAGGGGATAGGCTACGAGCAGTACTTC
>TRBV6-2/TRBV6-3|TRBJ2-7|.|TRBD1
CASSRRRTGGYEQYF
TGTGCCAGCAGCCGAAGACGGACAGGGGGCTACGAGCAGTACTTC
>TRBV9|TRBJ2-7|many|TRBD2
CASSVGPGGSYEQYF
TGTGCCAGCAGCGTAGGACCGGGGGGCTCCTACGAGCAGTACTTC
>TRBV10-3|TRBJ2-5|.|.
CAISDQVSQETQYF
TGTGCCATCAGTGACCAGGTCAGCCAAGAGACCCAGTACTTC
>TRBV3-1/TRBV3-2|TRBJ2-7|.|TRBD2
CASSPGLAGGSPRDEQYF
TGTGCCAGCAGCCCGGGACTAGCGGGGGGGTCCCCCCGGGACGAGCAGTACTTC
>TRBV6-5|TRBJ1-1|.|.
CASSYSTTVTEAFF
TGTGCCAGCAGTTACTCGACTACGGTAACTGAAGCTTTCTTT
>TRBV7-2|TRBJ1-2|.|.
CASSLRGFFMDGNGYTF
TGTGCCAGCAGCTTACGAGGGTTCTTTATGGATGGTAATGGCTACACCTTC
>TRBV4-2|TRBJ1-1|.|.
CASSQPARAGAFF
TGTGCCAGCAGCCAACCCGCCAGGGCAGGGGCTTTCTTT
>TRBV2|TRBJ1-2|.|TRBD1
CATRTGDNYGYTF
TGTGCCACCAGGACAGGAGATAACTATGGCTACACCTTC